This TCR beta chain was recovered during a study of patients and donors after allogeneic stem cell transplantation (dated by TCRdb to the early 2020s). Libraries were prepared through RT-PCR. The instrument was a NextSeq 550. TCRdb took the public reads, trimmed them with fastp at Q25, ran MiXCR for clone calling and kept in-frame beta chains. CDR3 protein duplicates are merged, each entry listing the most common genes and DNA. Here the sample has approximately 200,000 distinct CDR3 sequences; 41% occur a single time. The ten largest clonotypes hold around 35% of the sample. Reading from cysteine to phenylalanine, the CDR3 counts 16 amino acids. Solely the CDR3 DNA is kept, with 48 bases framed from the first base. As encoded in the germline V gene (reference sequence), CDR1 is MNHNY while CDR2 is SVGAGI. The germline V and J ends show losses of 2 bases and 7 bases respectively, and no gene match explains 8 bases of the junction.

Turning to this clonotype: The antigen it binds to is not known. Base-call qualities are not available, and no considerably larger clone is one nucleotide away.

The clonotype originates from a human donor who was either an allogeneic HSCT recipient or a stem cell or donor lymphocyte infusion donor (not recorded which). It is not recorded whose cells these are; they may come from a transplant donor. Specimen: blood, either unsorted or a sorted T cell fraction (not recorded which). Recombination linked TRBV6-6 to TRBJ1-4; 9 central bases correspond to TRBD1. The DNA reads as follows: TGTGCCAGCAGTTACCCCGCACGGACAGGGGCTGAAAAACTGTTTTTT. This is translated as CASSYPARTGAEKLFF.